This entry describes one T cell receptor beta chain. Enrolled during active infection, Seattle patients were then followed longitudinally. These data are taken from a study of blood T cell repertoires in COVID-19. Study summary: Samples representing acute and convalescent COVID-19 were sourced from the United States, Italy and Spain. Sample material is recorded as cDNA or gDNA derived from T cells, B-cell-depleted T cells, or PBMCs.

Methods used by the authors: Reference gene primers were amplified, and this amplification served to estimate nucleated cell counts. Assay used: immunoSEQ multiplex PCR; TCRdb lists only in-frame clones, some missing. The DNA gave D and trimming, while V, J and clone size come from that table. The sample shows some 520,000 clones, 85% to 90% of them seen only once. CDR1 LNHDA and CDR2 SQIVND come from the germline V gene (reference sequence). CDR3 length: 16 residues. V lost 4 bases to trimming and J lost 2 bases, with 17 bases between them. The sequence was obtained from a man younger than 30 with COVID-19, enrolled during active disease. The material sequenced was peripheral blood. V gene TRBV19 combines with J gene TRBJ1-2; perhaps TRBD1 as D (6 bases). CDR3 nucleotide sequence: TGTGCCAGTAGTACCAGGACAGAGGAGACCAACTATGGCTACACCTTC. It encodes CASSTRTEETNYGYTF. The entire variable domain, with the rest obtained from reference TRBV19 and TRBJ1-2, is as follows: DGGITQSPKYLFRKEGQNVTLSCEQNLNHDAMYWYRQDPGQGLRLIYYSQIVNDFQKGDIAEGYSVSREKKESFPLTVTSAQKNPTAFYLCASSTRTEETNYGYTFGSGTRLTVV.